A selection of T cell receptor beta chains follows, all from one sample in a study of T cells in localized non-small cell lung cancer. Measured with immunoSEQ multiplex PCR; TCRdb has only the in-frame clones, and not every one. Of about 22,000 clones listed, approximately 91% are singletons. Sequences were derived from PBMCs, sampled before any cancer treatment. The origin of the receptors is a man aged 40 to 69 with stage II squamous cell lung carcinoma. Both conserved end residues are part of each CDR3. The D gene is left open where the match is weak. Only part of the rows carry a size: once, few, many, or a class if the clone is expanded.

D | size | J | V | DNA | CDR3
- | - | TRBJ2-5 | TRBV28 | TGTGCCAGCAGGTCGCCGATAGGGGGGGAGACCCAGTACTTC | CASRSPIGGETQYF
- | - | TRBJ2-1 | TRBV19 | TGTGCCAGTAGCTCACTCCTTCGGAACAATGAGCAGTTCTTC | CASSSLLRNNEQFF
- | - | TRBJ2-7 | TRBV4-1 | TGCGCCAGCAGCCAAGGGAGGGACAGCTCCTACGAGCAGTACTTC | CASSQGRDSSYEQYF
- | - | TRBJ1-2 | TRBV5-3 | TGTGCCAGCAGCCCAGGCTCTGGCTACACCTTC | CASSPGSGYTF
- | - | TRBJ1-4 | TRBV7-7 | TGTGCTAGCAGCAACGGCCCGGGCAGTAATGAAAAACTGTTTTTT | CASSNGPGSNEKLFF
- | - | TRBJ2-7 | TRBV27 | TGTGCCAGCAGTTTTATTACGGTGGGCACTGCCTACGAGCAGTACTTC | CASSFITVGTAYEQYF
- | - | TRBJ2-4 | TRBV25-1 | TGTGCCAGCAGTGACATTATAGCCAAAAACATCCAGTACTTC | CASSDIIAKNIQYF
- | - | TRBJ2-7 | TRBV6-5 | TGTGCCAGCAGTTACTTCCGATCGACCGCGGCCAACGAGCAGTACTTC | CASSYFRSTAANEQYF
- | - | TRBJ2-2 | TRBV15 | TGTGCCACCAGCGGACTAACCGGGGAGCTGTTTTTT | CATSGLTGELFF
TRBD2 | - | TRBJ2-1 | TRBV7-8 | TGTGCCAGCAGCTCTGTAGCGGGAGCCTACAATGAGCAGTTCTTC | CASSSVAGAYNEQFF
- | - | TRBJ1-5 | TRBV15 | TGTGCCACCAGCAGAGGAAGAAATCAGCCCCAGCATTTT | CATSRGRNQPQHF
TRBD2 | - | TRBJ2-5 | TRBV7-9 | TGTGCCAGCAGCCCTAGCGGGTTAAAGACCCAGTACTTC | CASSPSGLKTQYF
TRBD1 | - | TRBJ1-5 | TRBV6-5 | TGTGCCAGCAGTAGACAGGGCCGCAATCAGCCCCAGCATTTT | CASSRQGRNQPQHF
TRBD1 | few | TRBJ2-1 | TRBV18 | TGTGCCAGCTCACCCGGTCAGGGGGCTACAAACAATGAGCAGTTCTTC | CASSPGQGATNNEQFF
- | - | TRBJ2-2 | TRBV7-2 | TGTGCCAGCAGCCCTTACACCGGGGAGCTGTTTTTT | CASSPYTGELFF
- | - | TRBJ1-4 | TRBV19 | TGTGCCAGTAGTATCGCACAGGGAGGTAATGAAAAACTGTTTTTT | CASSIAQGGNEKLFF
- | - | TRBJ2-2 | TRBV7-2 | TGTGCCAGCAGCAAAAATAGGCTGAACACCGGGGAGCTGTTTTTT | CASSKNRLNTGELFF
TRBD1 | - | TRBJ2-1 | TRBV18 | TGTGCCAGCTCCCGGGACAGGGGCCGAATTGGAAACAATGAGCAGTTCTTC | CASSRDRGRIGNNEQFF
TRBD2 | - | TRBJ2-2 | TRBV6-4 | TGTGCCAGCAGTACCCAAGATAGCGGGGCTATAGAAAAGAGGACCGGGGAGCTGTTTTTT | CASSTQDSGAIEKRTGELFF
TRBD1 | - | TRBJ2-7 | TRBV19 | TGTGCCAGTAGTCCAGCCTTGGACAGGGGGCTGGGAGAGCAGTACTTC | CASSPALDRGLGEQYF
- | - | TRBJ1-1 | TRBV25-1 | TGTGCCAGCAATCACTACGGGGGGTGGAACACTGAAGCTTTCTTT | CASNHYGGWNTEAFF
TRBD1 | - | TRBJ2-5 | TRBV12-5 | TGTGCTAGTGCCCTCGGGACAGGGACGCCCGAAGAGACCCAGTACTTC | CASALGTGTPEETQYF